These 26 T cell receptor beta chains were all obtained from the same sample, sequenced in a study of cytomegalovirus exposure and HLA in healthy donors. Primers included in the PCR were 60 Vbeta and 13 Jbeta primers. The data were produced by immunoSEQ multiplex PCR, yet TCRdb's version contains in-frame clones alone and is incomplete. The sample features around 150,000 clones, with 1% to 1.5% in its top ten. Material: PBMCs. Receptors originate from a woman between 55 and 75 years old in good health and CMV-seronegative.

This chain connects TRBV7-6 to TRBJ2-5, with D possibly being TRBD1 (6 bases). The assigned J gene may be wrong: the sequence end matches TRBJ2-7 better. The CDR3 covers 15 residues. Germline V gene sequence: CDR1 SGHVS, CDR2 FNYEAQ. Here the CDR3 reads CASSARPGASYEQYF. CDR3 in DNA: TGTGCCAGCAGCGCTAGGCCAGGGGCTTCTTACGAGCAGTACTTC.

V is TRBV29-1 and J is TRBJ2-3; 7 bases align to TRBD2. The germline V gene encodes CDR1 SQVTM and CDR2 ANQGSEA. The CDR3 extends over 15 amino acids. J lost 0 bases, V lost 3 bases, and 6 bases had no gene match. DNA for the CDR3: TGCAGCGTTGAGGGAGGGCGAGGGAGCACAGATACGCAGTATTTT. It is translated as CSVEGGRGSTDTQYF.

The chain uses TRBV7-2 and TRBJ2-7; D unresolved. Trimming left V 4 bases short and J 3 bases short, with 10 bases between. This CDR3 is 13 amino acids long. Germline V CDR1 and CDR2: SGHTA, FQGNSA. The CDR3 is CASSSLQSYEQYF. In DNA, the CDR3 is TGTGCCAGCAGCTCCCTACAGAGCTACGAGCAGTACTTC.

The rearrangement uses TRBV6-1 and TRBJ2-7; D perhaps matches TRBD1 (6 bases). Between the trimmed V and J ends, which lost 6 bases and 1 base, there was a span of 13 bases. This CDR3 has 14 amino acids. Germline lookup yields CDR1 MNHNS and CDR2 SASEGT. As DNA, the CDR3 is TGTGCCAGCAGCGCTGACAGGCTTTCCTACGAGCAGTACTTC. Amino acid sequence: CASSADRLSYEQYF.

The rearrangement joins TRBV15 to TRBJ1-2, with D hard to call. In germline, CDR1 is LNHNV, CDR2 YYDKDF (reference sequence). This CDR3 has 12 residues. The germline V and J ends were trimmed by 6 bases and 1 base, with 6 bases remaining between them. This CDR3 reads CATSTSNYGYTF. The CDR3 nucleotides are TGTGCCACCAGTACCAGTAACTATGGCTACACCTTC.

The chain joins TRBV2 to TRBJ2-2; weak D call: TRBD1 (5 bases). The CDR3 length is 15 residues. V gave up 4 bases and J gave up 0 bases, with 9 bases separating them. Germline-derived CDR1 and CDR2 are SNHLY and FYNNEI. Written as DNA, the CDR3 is TGTGCCAGCAGTGGTCAGGGCTCGAACACCGGGGAGCTGTTTTTT. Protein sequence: CASSGQGSNTGELFF.

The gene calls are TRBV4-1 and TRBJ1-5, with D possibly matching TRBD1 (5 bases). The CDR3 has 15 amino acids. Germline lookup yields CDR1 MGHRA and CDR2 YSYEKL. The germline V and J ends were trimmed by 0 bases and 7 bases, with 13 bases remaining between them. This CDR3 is CASSQDVGVTQPQHF. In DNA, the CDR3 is TGCGCCAGCAGCCAAGACGTAGGGGTTACACAGCCCCAGCATTTT.

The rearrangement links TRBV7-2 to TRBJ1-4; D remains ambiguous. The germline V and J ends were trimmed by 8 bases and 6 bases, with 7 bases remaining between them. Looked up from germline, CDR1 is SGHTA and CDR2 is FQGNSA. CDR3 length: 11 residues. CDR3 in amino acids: CASSPDEKLFF. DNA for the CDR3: TGTGCCAGCTCCCCAGATGAAAAACTGTTTTTT.

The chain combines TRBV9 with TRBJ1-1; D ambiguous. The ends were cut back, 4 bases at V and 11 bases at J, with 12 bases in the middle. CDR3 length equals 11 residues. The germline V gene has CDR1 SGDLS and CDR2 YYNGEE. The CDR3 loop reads CASSPREDAFF. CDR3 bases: TGTGCCAGCAGCCCTCGAGAGGATGCTTTCTTT.

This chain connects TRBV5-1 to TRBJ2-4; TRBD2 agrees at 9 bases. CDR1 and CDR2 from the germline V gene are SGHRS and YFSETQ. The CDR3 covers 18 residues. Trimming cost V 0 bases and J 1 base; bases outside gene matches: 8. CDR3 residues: CASSLDSRTSEAKNIQYF. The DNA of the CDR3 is TGCGCCAGCAGCTTGGACTCCCGGACTAGCGAGGCCAAAAACATTCAGTACTTC.

CDR3 protein: CASSLGTGSNNEQFF. The CDR3 coding sequence is TGTGCCAGCAGCTTAGGAACAGGGTCTAACAATGAGCAGTTCTTC. The gene calls are TRBV7-8 and TRBJ2-1, with a possible D match to TRBD1 (6 bases). Per germline, CDR1 SGHVS and CDR2 FQNEAQ. This CDR3 contains 15 residues. V dropped 1 base and J dropped 5 bases, with 12 bases sitting between them.

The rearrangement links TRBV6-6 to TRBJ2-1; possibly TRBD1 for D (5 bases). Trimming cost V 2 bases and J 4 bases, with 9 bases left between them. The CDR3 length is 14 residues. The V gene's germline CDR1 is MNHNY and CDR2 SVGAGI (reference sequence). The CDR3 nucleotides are TGTGCCAGCAGTTACGTCCCAGGGTACAATGAGCAGTTCTTC. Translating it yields CASSYVPGYNEQFF.

DNA for the CDR3: TGCGCCAGCAGCCAACTAAGACAGGGCTACGGTGAGCAGTACTTC. This encodes CASSQLRQGYGEQYF. The chain links TRBV5-1 to TRBJ2-7; 7 bases fit TRBD1. Germline trimming cut 4 bases from V and 7 bases from J; bases unmatched to any gene: 14. CDR1 and CDR2 from the germline V gene are SGHRS and YFSETQ. This CDR3 is 15 amino acids long.

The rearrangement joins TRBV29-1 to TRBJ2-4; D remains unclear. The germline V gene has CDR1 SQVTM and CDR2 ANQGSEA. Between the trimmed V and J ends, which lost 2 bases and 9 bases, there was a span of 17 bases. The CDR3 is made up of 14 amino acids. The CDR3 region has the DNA TGCAGCGTTGAAAGAGAGGCGCGGTCGGGCATTCAGTACTTC. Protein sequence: CSVEREARSGIQYF.

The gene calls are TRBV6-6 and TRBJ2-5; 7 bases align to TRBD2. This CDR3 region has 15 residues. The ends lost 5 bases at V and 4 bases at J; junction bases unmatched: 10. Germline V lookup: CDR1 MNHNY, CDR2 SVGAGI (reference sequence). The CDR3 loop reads CASSPGGSLLETQYF. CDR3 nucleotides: TGTGCCAGCAGTCCCGGGGGGAGTTTGTTAGAGACCCAGTACTTC.

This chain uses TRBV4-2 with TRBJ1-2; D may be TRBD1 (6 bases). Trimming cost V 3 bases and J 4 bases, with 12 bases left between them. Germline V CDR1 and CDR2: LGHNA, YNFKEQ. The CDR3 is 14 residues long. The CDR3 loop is CASSQPGQSYGYTF. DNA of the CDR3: TGTGCCAGCAGCCAGCCCGGACAGTCCTATGGCTACACCTTC.

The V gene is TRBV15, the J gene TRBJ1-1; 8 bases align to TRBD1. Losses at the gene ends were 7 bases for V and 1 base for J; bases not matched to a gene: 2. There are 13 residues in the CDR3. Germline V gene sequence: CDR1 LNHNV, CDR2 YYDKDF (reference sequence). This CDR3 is CATTTGGNTEAFF. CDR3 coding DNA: TGTGCCACCACTACAGGGGGGAACACTGAAGCTTTCTTT.

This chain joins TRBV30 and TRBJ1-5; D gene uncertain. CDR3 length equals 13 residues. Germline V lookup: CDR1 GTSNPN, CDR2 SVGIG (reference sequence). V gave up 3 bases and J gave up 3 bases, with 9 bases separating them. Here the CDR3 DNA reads TGTGCCTGGAGCCAACAGAACAATCAGCCCCAGCATTTT. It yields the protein CAWSQQNNQPQHF.

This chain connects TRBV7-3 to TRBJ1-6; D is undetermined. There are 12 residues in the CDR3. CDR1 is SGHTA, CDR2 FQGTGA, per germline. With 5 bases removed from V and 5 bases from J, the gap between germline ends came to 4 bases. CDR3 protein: CASSINNSPLHF. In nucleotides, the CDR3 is TGTGCCAGCAGCATCAATAATTCACCCCTCCACTTT.

CDR3 protein: CASSLGRQGKSPLHF. CDR3 in DNA: TGTGCCAGCAGCTTGGGGCGGCAGGGCAAATCACCCCTCCACTTT. The V gene is TRBV5-6, the J gene TRBJ1-6; possible D gene TRBD1, 5 bases. There are 15 residues in the CDR3. Germline CDR1 and CDR2: SGHDT and YYEEEE. Trimming left V 0 bases short and J 10 bases short, with 14 bases between.

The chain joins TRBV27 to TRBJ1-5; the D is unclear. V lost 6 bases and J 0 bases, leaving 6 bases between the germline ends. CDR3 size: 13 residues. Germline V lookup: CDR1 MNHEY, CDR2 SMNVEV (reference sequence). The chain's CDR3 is CASRRNSNQPQHF. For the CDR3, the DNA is TGTGCCAGCAGGAGGAATAGCAATCAGCCCCAGCATTTT.

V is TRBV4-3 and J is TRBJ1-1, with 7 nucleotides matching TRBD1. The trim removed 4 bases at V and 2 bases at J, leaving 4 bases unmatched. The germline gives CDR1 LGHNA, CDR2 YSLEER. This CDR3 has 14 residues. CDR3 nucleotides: TGCGCCAGCAGCCCTACAGGGGTTAACACTGAAGCTTTCTTT. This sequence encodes CASSPTGVNTEAFF.

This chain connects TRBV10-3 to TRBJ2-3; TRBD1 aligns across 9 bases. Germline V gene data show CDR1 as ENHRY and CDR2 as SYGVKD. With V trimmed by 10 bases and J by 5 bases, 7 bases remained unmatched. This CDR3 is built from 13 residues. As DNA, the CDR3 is TGTGCCACCCACTCGGACAGGGGAGATACGCAGTATTTT. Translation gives CATHSDRGDTQYF.

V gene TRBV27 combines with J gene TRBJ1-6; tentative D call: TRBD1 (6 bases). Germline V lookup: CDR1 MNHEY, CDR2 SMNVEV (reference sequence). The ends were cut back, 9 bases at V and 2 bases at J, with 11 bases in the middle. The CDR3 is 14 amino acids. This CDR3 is CASVGAAYNSPLHF. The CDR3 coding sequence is TGTGCCAGTGTGGGGGCAGCCTATAATTCACCCCTCCACTTT.

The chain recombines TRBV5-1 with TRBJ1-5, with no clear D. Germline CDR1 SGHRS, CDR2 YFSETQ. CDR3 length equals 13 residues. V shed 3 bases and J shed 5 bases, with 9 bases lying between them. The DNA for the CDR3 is TGCGCCAGCAGCTCCACAGTTGATCAGCCCCAGCATTTT. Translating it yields CASSSTVDQPQHF.

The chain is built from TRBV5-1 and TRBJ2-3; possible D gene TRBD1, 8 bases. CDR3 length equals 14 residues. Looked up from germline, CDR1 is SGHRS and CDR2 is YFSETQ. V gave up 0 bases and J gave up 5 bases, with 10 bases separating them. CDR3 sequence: CASSLDRGGDTQYF. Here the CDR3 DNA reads TGCGCCAGCAGCTTGGACAGGGGGGGAGATACGCAGTATTTT.